Listed below are T cell receptor beta chains from one sample, sequenced in a study of blood T cells in healthy people across ages. TCRdb re-called the 5' RACE reads with MiXCR, one entry per CDR3 protein. The top ten hold 15% of the sample, which has hundreds of thousands of distinct CDR3 sequences, around 32% seen once. Sequences were obtained from blood. Source of these receptors: a woman of 80 years or more in good health. The CDR3 runs from the conserved cysteine through the conserved F or W. D genes are given only for firm matches. Size values are once, few and many counts, or a class for expanded clones, and some rows have none.

NA	TRBV11-2	NA	16	TRBJ2-4	TGTGCCAGCAGCTCGCTCAAAAGGGTCACCGGGGACATTCAGTACTTC	CASSSLKRVTGDIQYF
NA	TRBV3-1	NA	11	TRBJ2-1	TGTGCCAGCAGAGGAGTCAATGAGCAGTTCTTC	CASRGVNEQFF
once	TRBV18	TRBD1	16	TRBJ1-1	TGTGCCAGCTCACCACCAGGACAGGGGTTGAACACTGAAGCTTTCTTT	CASSPPGQGLNTEAFF
many	TRBV20-1	NA	13	TRBJ1-1	TGCAGTGCTAGGCCAGGGAGGAACACTGAAGCTTTCTTT	CSARPGRNTEAFF
many	TRBV6-2/TRBV6-3	TRBD1	17	TRBJ1-3	TGTGCCAGCAGACGACCCCCTCTAACAGGGGCTGGAAACACCATATATTTT	CASRRPPLTGAGNTIYF
many	TRBV7-2	NA	11	TRBJ2-1	TGTGCCAGCAGCCTCCAAGGGGAGCAGTTCTTC	CASSLQGEQFF
NA	TRBV7-9	NA	15	TRBJ2-4	TGTGCCAGCAGTCAATATACAGTAGCCAAAAACATTCAGTACTTC	CASSQYTVAKNIQYF
NA	TRBV20-1	NA	10	TRBJ2-1	TGCAGTGCTGCGTACACTGAGCAGTTCTTC	CSAAYTEQFF
many	TRBV5-1	NA	12	TRBJ2-1	TGCGCCAGCAGCTTGCGGGTCAATGAGCAGTTCTTC	CASSLRVNEQFF
many	TRBV20-1	NA	14	TRBJ1-2	TGCAGTGCTAGAGACAGGGCCGACCACTATGGCTACACCTTC	CSARDRADHYGYTF
few	TRBV15	NA	17	TRBJ2-6	TGTGCCACCAGCAGAGCTCCGACAGGCTCTGGGGCCAACGTCCGGACTTTC	CATSRAPTGSGANVRTF
few	TRBV4-2	TRBD2	18	TRBJ2-2	TGTGCCAGCAGCCAAGATAAAGCGGGGGGCACGAACACCGGGGAGCTGTTTTTT	CASSQDKAGGTNTGELFF
NA	TRBV5-1	TRBD1	15	TRBJ1-1	TGCGCCAGCAGCTCACAGGGGATGGGGTACACTGAAGCTTTCTTT	CASSSQGMGYTEAFF
NA	TRBV20-1	NA	13	TRBJ1-5	TGCAGTGCTAGAGGGGTGGGTGGACAGCCCCAGCATTTT	CSARGVGGQPQHF
NA	TRBV12-3/TRBV12-4	NA	14	TRBJ1-1	TGTGCCAGCAGTTTAAAACAGACTAACACTGAAGCTTTCTTT	CASSLKQTNTEAFF
many	TRBV5-5	TRBD1	16	TRBJ2-7	TGTGCCAGCAGCCCGGAGCCCGGGACAGGGGGCTATGAGCAGTACTTC	CASSPEPGTGGYEQYF
NA	TRBV7-6	NA	15	TRBJ2-1	TGTGCCAGCAGCTTAAGGGACCCTACCGACAATGAGCAGTTCTTC	CASSLRDPTDNEQFF
many	TRBV7-7	NA	16	TRBJ2-2	TGTGCCAGCAGCCCAGAGTCGTGGCCGCACGATGGGGAGCTGTTTTTT	CASSPESWPHDGELFF
NA	TRBV6-5	NA	13	TRBJ1-5	TGTGCCAGCAGTTACTCCGAGTCTCAGCCCCAGCATTTT	CASSYSESQPQHF